The source of this T cell receptor (beta chain) is a study of cytomegalovirus exposure and HLA in healthy donors. Findings and limits, study-wide: Roughly even sequencing depth across donors was the assumption behind the presence/absence analyses.

The primer mix had 60 Vbeta and 13 Jbeta primers. Profiled with immunoSEQ multiplex PCR; TCRdb holds only in-frame clones, not every one. The sample lists more than 200,000 clones; approximately 70% were seen once. The CDR3 loop spans 14 amino acids. Germline V lookup: CDR1 SGHTA, CDR2 FQGNSA. V trimming: 3 bases; J trimming: 7 bases; junction bases outside the gene matches: 2. This clone has a handful of counts. What it binds is unknown. The chain uses TRBV7-2 and TRBJ1-6, with 8 positions matching TRBD1. The sequenced material came from PBMCs. The sequence derives from a man aged 40-49 years in good health and CMV-seropositive. The CDR3 sequence is CASSFGQGNSPLHF. The CDR3 DNA is TGTGCCAGCAGCTTTGGACAGGGAAATTCACCCCTCCACTTT.